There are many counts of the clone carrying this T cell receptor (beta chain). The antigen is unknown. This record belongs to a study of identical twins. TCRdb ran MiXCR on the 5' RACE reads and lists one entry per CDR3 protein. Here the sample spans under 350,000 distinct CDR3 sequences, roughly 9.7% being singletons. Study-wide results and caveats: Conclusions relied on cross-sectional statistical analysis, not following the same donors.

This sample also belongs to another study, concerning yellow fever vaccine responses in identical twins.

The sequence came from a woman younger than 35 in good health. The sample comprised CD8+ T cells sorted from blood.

CDR3 in amino acids: CASSLDISYEQYF. The CDR3 DNA sequence: TGCGCCAGCAGCTTGGACATCTCCTACGAGCAGTACTTC. This chain uses TRBV5-1 with TRBJ2-7; D is undetermined. The ends were cut back, 0 bases at V and 0 bases at J, with 4 bases in the middle. CDR1 and CDR2 (germline): SGHRS, YFSETQ. The CDR3 is 13 amino acids.